This T cell receptor (beta chain) was obtained from a study of response to subunit inactivated influenza vaccine. Overall study findings and caveats: Only a handful of new T cells, the authors suggested, are recruited with each seasonal influenza vaccination.

TCRdb used MiXCR to reprocess the RT-PCR reads, holding one entry per CDR3 protein. The repertoire includes roughly 570,000 distinct CDR3 sequences, 11% to 15% of them detected once, and more than 9.5% sits in the top ten. This clonotype was detected a few times. The antigen is unknown. There are 16 residues in the CDR3. Trimming removed 2 bases from V and 5 bases from J; junction bases left unmatched: 11. From germline, CDR1 is SGHRS and CDR2 YFSETQ. The sequence was obtained from a man aged 50 or older who received an inactivated influenza vaccine. Sequencing used PBMCs from blood, obtained about 11 days after vaccination. This chain joins TRBV5-1 and TRBJ1-1; 8 bases line up with TRBD1. Written as DNA, the CDR3 is TGCGCCAGCAGCTTTGGTTCAGGGGGCGCGGGGACTGAAGCTTTCTTT. Encoded protein: CASSFGSGGAGTEAFF.